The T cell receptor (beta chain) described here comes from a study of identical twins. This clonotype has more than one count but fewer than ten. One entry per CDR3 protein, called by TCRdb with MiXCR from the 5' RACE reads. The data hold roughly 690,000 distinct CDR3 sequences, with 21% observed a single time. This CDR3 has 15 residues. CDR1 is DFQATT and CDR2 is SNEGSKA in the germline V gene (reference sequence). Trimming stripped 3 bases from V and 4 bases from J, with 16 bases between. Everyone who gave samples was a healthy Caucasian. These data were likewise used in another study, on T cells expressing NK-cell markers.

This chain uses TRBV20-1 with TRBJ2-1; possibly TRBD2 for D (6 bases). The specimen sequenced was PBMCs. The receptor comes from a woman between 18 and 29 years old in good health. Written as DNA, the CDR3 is TGCAGTGCTAGTCCGGGTAGCGGCGCTTACAATGAGCAGTTCTTC. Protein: CSASPGSGAYNEQFF.